This T cell receptor beta chain was retrieved from a study of T cells in Graves' hyperthyroidism and ophthalmopathy. Exclusion of patients followed from uncontrolled infection, other autoimmune disease, pregnancy or lactation. PBMCs were sourced from roughly 10 ml fresh peripheral blood. The V gene's germline CDR1 is SEHNR and CDR2 FQNEAQ (reference sequence). This CDR3 is built from 18 residues. Trimming stripped 1 base from V and 4 bases from J, with 19 bases between. Amplification of TCR beta CDR3 regions used RNA as the template. Carried out on the TCR CDR3, a first-round RT-PCR used the HTBI primer set. TCRdb fed the multiplex PCR reads into MiXCR, producing one record per CDR3 protein. In the table there are about 350,000 distinct CDR3 sequences, roughly 17% of which are singletons.

Source material: blood. The J gene is TRBJ2-2, the V gene TRBV7-9, with a weak D call TRBD1 (5 bases). This clonotype was obtained from a woman aged 30 to 39 with Graves' hyperthyroidism that later progressed to Graves' ophthalmopathy. CDR3 residues: CASSLGDSRGMGTGELFF. CDR3 bases: TGTGCCAGCAGCTTAGGCGACTCTAGGGGAATGGGCACCGGGGAGCTGTTTTTT.